This T cell receptor (beta chain) was documented in a study of cytomegalovirus exposure and HLA in healthy donors. V was cut by 5 bases and J by 2 bases, with 12 bases left in between. The CDR3 is 14 residues long. Germline lookup yields CDR1 SEHNR and CDR2 FQNEAQ (reference sequence). Primers included in the PCR were 60 Vbeta and 13 Jbeta primers. TCRdb's copy holds only in-frame clones and misses some; the assay was immunoSEQ multiplex PCR. The sample consists of about 120,000 clones, about 15% of them appearing once. As concerns this clone: Its target is not known.

Notes on the study in general: Apart from CMV serostatus, no immune exposure information was available.

This TCR was recovered from a female donor in good health and CMV-seropositive. Sequencing input: PBMCs. V usage is TRBV7-9 and J usage is TRBJ2-5, with D perhaps matching TRBD2 (7 bases). This chain's CDR3 is CASSRGGLQETQYF. CDR3 DNA: TGTGCCAGCAGCCGCGGGGGCCTACAAGAGACCCAGTACTTC.